These T cell receptor beta chains were read from a single sample in a study of vaccination and CD4 T cells after COVID-19. TCRdb called the PCR reads again in MiXCR, with one record for every CDR3 protein. In the table there are about 4,900 distinct CDR3 sequences, 25% to 35% of which are singletons. Antigen specificity for these receptors is unknown. The sequenced sample was CD4+ T cells from blood, cultured in vitro. The source is a human donor in good health. The CDR3 runs from the conserved cysteine through the conserved F or W. Each record gives: V gene, D gene, clone size, J gene, CDR3 DNA, CDR3 protein. A D gene is named only where the DNA matches it firmly. A clone size is listed for some rows: how often the clone was seen (once, few, many), or a class if it is expanded.

TRBV7-8	NA	few	TRBJ1-2	TGTGCCAGCAGCCCGACCGCCTTAGCCTATGGCTACACCTTC	CASSPTALAYGYTF
TRBV20-1	TRBD2	NA	TRBJ2-3	TGCAGTGCTTACCAAACTAGCGGGGGGTCCCTAGATACGCAGTATTTT	CSAYQTSGGSLDTQYF
TRBV5-5	NA	NA	TRBJ1-1	TGTGCCAGCACCTCTTTGCCGGGGACTGAAGCTTTCTTT	CASTSLPGTEAFF
TRBV5-8	NA	few	TRBJ1-1	TGTGCCAGCAGACTCCGGGGACATCCAGACACTGAAGCTTTCTTT	CASRLRGHPDTEAFF
TRBV5-1	NA	NA	TRBJ2-2	TGCGCCAGCAGCTTGGACGGATGGGAGCTGTTTTTT	CASSLDGWELFF
TRBV29-1	NA	NA	TRBJ1-1	TGCAGCGAGACGCACCCCAGGGAATACACTGAAGCTTTCTTT	CSETHPREYTEAFF
TRBV19	NA	few	TRBJ1-1	TGTGCCAGTAGTATACTGGGAAGGGCTGAAGCTTTCTTT	CASSILGRAEAFF
TRBV7-2	NA	medium-sized	TRBJ1-2	TGTGCCAGCAGCCTCTATGGGGGTGACTATGGCTACACCTTC	CASSLYGGDYGYTF
TRBV7-2	NA	medium-sized	TRBJ2-1	TGTGCCAGCAGCTTTGACAGCACTTCTTACAATGAGCAGTTCTTC	CASSFDSTSYNEQFF
TRBV7-2	TRBD2	NA	TRBJ2-3	TGTGCCAGCAACTCAAGGCTACTAGCGGCCACAGATACGCAGTATTTT	CASNSRLLAATDTQYF
TRBV7-3	NA	NA	TRBJ1-1	TGTGCCAGCAGCCTCGCCCGAGGGGATGAAGCTTTCTTT	CASSLARGDEAFF
TRBV6-1	NA	few	TRBJ2-1	TGTGCCAGCGGCCCGGGAGCCCTCCCTGAGCAGTTCTTC	CASGPGALPEQFF
TRBV20-1	NA	NA	TRBJ2-3	TGCAGTGCTAGGGCAGCAGATACGCAGTATTTT	CSARAADTQYF
TRBV19	NA	few	TRBJ2-1	TGTGCCAGTGGGGGTTGGGGGGCCATAAACAATGAGCAGTTCTTC	CASGGWGAINNEQFF
TRBV20-1	TRBD1	few	TRBJ1-2	TGCAGTGCTAGAGAAGGACAGGCTTCTCGTGGCTACACCTTC	CSAREGQASRGYTF
TRBV2	NA	NA	TRBJ2-2	TGTGCCAGCAGTGAAGGACTAGGAAGGACCGGGGAGCTGTTTTTT	CASSEGLGRTGELFF
TRBV18	NA	once	TRBJ2-3	TGTGCCAGCTCTATCTCCGCCAAGGGTACGCAGTATTTT	CASSISAKGTQYF
TRBV29-1	NA	NA	TRBJ1-1	TGCAGCGTCTACAGGGTAAACACTGAAGCTTTCTTT	CSVYRVNTEAFF
TRBV6-5	NA	NA	TRBJ2-1	TGTGCCAGCAGTTACTCTTGGGGGGCTACCTCCTACAATGAGCAGTTCTTC	CASSYSWGATSYNEQFF
TRBV7-9	NA	few	TRBJ1-1	TGTGCCAGCACCCCCCGGGGGAGGACAGAAAACACTGAAGCTTTCTTT	CASTPRGRTENTEAFF
TRBV19	NA	few	TRBJ1-5	TGTGCCAGTAGTATCCCGAGCAATCAGCCCCAGCATTTT	CASSIPSNQPQHF
TRBV6-1	NA	NA	TRBJ2-3	TGTGCCAGCAGTCTCACAGATACGCAGTATTTT	CASSLTDTQYF
TRBV6-5	TRBD1	few	TRBJ1-2	TGTGCCAGCAGTTATTCAGACAGGGGTGGCTATGGCTACACCTTC	CASSYSDRGGYGYTF
TRBV6-4	TRBD2	NA	TRBJ2-3	TGTGCCAGCGGGGGTGACCCAAGCGGGGGTGCAGATACGCAGTATTTT	CASGGDPSGGADTQYF
TRBV18	NA	NA	TRBJ1-4	TGTGCCAGCTCATGGGAAGGAAAACTGTTTTTT	CASSWEGKLFF
TRBV6-5	TRBD1	NA	TRBJ1-2	TGTGCCAGCAGTTACACAGGGGACTATGGCTACACCTTC	CASSYTGDYGYTF
TRBV20-1	NA	few	TRBJ2-5	TGCAGTGCTAGAGATCCCAGAAAAGAGACCCAGTACTTC	CSARDPRKETQYF
TRBV2	NA	NA	TRBJ2-7	TGTGCCAGCAGTGAAGCGCCAATCTTCGCGGCGGGCAACCTCTACGAGCAGTACTTC	CASSEAPIFAAGNLYEQYF
TRBV6-1	NA	NA	TRBJ2-3	TGTGCCAGCAGTGGCGGCAGGGAGGCGACAGATACGCAGTATTTT	CASSGGREATDTQYF
TRBV19	TRBD1	few	TRBJ1-5	TGTGCCACCCACAACAGGGGTAGCAATCAGCCCCAGCATTTT	CATHNRGSNQPQHF
TRBV6-1	NA	medium-sized	TRBJ1-1	TGTGCCAGCAGTGAAATGAATGGGGGCCCGAACACTGAAGCTTTCTTT	CASSEMNGGPNTEAFF
TRBV27	TRBD2	NA	TRBJ2-1	TGTGCCAGCAGTTTATCCCCTAGCGGGGGTTACAATGAGCAGTTCTTC	CASSLSPSGGYNEQFF
TRBV6-1	TRBD1	few	TRBJ1-3	TGTGCCAGCACTCAAAGGGGACAGACCTCTGGAAACACCATATATTTT	CASTQRGQTSGNTIYF